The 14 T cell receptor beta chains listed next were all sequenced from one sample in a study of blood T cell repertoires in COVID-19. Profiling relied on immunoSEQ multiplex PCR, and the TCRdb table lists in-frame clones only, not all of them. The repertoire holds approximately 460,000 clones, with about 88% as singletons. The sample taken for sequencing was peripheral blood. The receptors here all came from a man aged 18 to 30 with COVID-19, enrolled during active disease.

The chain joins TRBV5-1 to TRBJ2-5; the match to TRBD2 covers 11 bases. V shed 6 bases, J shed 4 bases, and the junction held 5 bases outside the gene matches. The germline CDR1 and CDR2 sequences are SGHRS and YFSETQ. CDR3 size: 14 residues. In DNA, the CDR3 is TGCGCCAGCAATTCCCTAGCGGGGGGAGAGACCCAGTACTTC. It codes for CASNSLAGGETQYF.

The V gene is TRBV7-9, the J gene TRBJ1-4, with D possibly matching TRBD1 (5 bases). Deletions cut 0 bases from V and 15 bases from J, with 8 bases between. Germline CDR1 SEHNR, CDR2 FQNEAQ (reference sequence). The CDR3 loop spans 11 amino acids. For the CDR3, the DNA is TGTGCCAGCAGCTTAGCAGGGACTGTGTTTTTT. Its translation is CASSLAGTVFF.

The CDR3 bases are TGTGCCATCAGTGAATTGGGGGGGGGTAACAATGAGCAGTTCTTC. Protein sequence: CAISELGGGNNEQFF. The chain carries TRBV10-3 and TRBJ2-1; 7 bases are shared with TRBD2. V shed 3 bases, J shed 5 bases, and the junction held 7 bases outside the gene matches. The CDR3 loop spans 15 amino acids. Germline V lookup: CDR1 ENHRY, CDR2 SYGVKD.

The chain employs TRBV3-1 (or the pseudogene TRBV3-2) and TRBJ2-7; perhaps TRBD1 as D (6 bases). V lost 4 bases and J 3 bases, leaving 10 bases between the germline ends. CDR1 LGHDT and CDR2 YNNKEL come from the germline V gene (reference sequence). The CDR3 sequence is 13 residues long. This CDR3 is CASSPRTVYEQYF. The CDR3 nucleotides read TGTGCCAGCAGCCCACGGACAGTCTACGAGCAGTACTTC.

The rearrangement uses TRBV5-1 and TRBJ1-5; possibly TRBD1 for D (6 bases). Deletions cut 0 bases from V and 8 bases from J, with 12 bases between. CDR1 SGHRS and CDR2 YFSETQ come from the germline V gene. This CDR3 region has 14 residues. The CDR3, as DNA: TGCGCCAGCAGCTTGGCGGGGGGCCGGGAGCCCCAGCATTTT. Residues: CASSLAGGREPQHF. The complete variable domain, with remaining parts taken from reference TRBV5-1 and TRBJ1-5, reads KAGVTQTPRYLIKTRGQQVTLSCSPISGHRSVSWYQQTPGQGLQFLFEYFSETQRNKGNFPGRFSGRQFSNSRSEMNVSTLELGDSALYLCASSLAGGREPQHFGDGTRLSIL.

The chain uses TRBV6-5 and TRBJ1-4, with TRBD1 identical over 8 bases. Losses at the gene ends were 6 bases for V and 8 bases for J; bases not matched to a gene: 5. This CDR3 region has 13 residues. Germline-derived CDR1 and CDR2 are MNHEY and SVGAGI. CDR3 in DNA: TGTGCCAGCAGCTCAGCAGGGGGCGAAAAACTGTTTTTT. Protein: CASSSAGGEKLFF.

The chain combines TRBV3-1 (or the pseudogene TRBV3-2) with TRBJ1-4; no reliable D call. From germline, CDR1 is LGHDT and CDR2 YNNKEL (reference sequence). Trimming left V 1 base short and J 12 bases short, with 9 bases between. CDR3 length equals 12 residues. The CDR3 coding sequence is TGTGCCAGCAGCCAAGGGGTGGGAGAACTGTTTTTT. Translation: CASSQGVGELFF.

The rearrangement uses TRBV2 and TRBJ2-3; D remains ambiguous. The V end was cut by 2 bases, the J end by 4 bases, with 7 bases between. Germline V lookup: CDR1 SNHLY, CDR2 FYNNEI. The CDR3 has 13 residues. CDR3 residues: CASSERLSDTQYF. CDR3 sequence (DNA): TGTGCCAGCAGTGAACGTTTGTCAGATACGCAGTATTTT.

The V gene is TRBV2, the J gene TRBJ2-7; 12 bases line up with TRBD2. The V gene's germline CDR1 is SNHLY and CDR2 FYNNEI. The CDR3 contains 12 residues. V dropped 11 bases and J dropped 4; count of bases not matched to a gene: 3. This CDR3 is CAGGTSGYEQYF. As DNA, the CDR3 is TGTGCCGGAGGGACTAGCGGGTACGAGCAGTACTTC.

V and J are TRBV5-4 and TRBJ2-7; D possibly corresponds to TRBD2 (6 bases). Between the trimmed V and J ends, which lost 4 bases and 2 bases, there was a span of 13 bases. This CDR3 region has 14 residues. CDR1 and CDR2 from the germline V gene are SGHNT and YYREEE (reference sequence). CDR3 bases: TGTGCCAGCAGCCAGGGACTGATAACCTACGAGCAGTACTTC. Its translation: CASSQGLITYEQYF.

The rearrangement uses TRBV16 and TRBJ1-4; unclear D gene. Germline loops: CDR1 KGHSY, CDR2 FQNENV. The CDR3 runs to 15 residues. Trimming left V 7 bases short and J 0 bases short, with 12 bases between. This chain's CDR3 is CASTLQPSTNEKLFF. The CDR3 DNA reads TGTGCCAGCACCCTACAGCCTTCAACTAATGAAAAACTGTTTTTT.

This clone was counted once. The CDR3 loop reads CASTSRGEGDEQFF. CDR3 coding DNA: TGTGCCAGCACCTCTCGTGGGGAGGGGGATGAGCAGTTCTTC. The chain employs TRBV6-5 and TRBJ2-1, with a possible D match to TRBD2 (7 bases). The V gene's germline CDR1 is MNHEY and CDR2 SVGAGI. The CDR3 loop spans 14 amino acids. Trimming stripped 7 bases from V and 8 bases from J, with 18 bases between.

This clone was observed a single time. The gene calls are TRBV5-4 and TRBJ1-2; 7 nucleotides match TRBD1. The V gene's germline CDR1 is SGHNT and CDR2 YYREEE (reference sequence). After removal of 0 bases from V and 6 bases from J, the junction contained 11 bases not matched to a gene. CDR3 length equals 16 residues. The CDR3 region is CASSLGYRDRRHGYTF. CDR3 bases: TGTGCCAGCAGCTTGGGCTACCGGGACAGAAGACATGGCTACACCTTC.

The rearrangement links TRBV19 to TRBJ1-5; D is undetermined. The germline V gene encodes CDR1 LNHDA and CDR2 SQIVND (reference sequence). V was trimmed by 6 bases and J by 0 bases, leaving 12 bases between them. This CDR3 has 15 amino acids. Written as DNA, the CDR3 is TGTGCCAGTAGCCAAACAAGATATAGCAATCAGCCCCAGCATTTT. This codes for CASSQTRYSNQPQHF.